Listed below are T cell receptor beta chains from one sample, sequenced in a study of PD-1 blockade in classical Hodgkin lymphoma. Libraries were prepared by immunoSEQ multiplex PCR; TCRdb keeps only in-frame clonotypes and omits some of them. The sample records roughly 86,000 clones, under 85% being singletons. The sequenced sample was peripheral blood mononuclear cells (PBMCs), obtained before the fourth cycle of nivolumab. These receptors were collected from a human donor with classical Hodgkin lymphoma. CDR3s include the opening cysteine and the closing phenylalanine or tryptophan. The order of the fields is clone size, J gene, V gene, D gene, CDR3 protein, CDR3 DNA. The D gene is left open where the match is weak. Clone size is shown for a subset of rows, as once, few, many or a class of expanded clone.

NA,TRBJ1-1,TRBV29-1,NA,CSAAQGTNTEAFF,TGCAGCGCCGCACAGGGAACGAACACTGAAGCTTTCTTT
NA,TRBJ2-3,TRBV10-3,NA,CAISDVPTVAAVDTQYF,TGTGCCATCAGTGATGTCCCGACGGTGGCCGCAGTAGATACGCAGTATTTT
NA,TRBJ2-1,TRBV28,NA,CASSFDGRAYNEQFF,TGTGCCAGCAGTTTCGACGGGCGAGCCTACAATGAGCAGTTCTTC
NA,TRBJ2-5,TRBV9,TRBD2,CASSAAGGSRETQYF,TGTGCCAGCAGCGCAGCGGGAGGGTCTCGGGAGACCCAGTACTTC
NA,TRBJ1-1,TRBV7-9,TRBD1,CASSPETGGNTEAFF,TGTGCCAGCAGCCCCGAGACAGGGGGGAACACTGAAGCTTTCTTT
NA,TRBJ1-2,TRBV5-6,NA,CASSLAGVDYGYTF,TGTGCCAGCAGCCTCGCCGGGGTAGACTATGGCTACACCTTC
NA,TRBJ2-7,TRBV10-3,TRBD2,CAISSGLAGGFEQYF,TGTGCCATCAGTAGTGGACTAGCGGGAGGGTTCGAGCAGTACTTC
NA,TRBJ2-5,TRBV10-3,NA,CAISDLGKGQETQYF,TGTGCCATCAGTGACTTGGGCAAGGGCCAAGAGACCCAGTACTTC
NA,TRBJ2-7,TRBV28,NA,CASSLSGDSYEQYF,TGTGCCAGCAGTTTATCAGGTGATTCCTACGAGCAGTACTTC
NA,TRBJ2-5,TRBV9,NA,CASSVYGYQETQYF,TGTGCCAGCAGCGTATACGGGTACCAAGAGACCCAGTACTTC
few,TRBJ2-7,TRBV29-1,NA,CSVVGGAPYEQYF,TGCAGCGTTGTAGGGGGGGCCCCCTACGAGCAGTACTTC
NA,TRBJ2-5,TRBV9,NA,CASSSPEGDRRETQYF,TGTGCCAGCAGCTCCCCCGAGGGGGATAGGAGAGAGACCCAGTACTTC
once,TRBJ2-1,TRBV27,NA,CASSFTLGRGDEQFF,TGTGCCAGCAGTTTCACCCTTGGAAGGGGAGATGAGCAGTTCTTC
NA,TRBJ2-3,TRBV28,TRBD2,CASPPRRERGMDTQYF,TGTGCCAGCCCCCCCCGGCGGGAGAGGGGTATGGATACGCAGTATTTT
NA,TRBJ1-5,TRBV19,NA,CASSIRGEGNQPQHF,TGTGCCAGTAGTATAAGGGGGGAAGGCAATCAGCCCCAGCATTTT
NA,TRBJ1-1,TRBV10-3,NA,CAISESGESTEAFF,TGTGCCATCAGTGAGTCAGGGGAGAGCACTGAAGCTTTCTTT
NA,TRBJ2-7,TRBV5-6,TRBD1,CASSSSPGTAYEQYF,TGTGCCAGCAGCTCCTCGCCCGGGACAGCGTACGAGCAGTACTTC
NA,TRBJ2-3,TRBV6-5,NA,CASSQLGDTQYF,TGTGCCAGCAGCCAACTCGGAGATACGCAGTATTTT
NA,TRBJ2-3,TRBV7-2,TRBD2,CASRLAGFTDTQYF,TGTGCCAGCAGACTAGCGGGGTTCACAGATACGCAGTATTTT
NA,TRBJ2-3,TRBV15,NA,CATRLGGPSTDTQYF,TGTGCCACCCGCTTAGGGGGACCATCCACAGATACGCAGTATTTT
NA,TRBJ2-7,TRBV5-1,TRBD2,CASTDRDYYEQYF,TGCGCCAGCACCGACCGGGACTACTACGAGCAGTACTTC
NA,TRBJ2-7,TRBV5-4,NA,CASSLVGVQVHEQYF,TGTGCCAGCAGCTTGGTAGGGGTACAGGTTCACGAGCAGTACTTC
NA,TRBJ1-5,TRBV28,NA,CASSLRRLNQPQHF,TGTGCCAGCAGCCTACGGAGACTCAATCAGCCCCAGCATTTT
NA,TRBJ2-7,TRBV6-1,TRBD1,CASPREGGSSYEQYF,TGTGCCAGCCCCCGAGAAGGGGGCAGCTCCTACGAGCAGTACTTC
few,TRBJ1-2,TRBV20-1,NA,CSARAAGGYTF,TGCAGTGCTAGAGCGGCGGGAGGCTACACCTTC
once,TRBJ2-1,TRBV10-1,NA,CASSESVRAGGFF,TGCGCCAGCAGTGAGTCCGTGAGGGCGGGCGGGTTCTTC
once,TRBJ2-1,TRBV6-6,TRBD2,CASSYLGTSGNEQFF,TGTGCCAGCAGTTACCTGGGGACTAGCGGCAATGAGCAGTTCTTC
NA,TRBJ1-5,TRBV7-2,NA,CASSRSGTNNQPQHF,TGTGCCAGCAGCCGTAGCGGGACAAATAATCAGCCCCAGCATTTT
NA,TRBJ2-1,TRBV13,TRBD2,CASSSGTTLYNEQFF,TGTGCCAGCAGCTCAGGGACTACTCTTTACAATGAGCAGTTCTTC
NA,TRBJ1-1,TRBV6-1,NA,CASSEAFKANTEAFF,TGTGCCAGCAGTGAAGCGTTTAAAGCGAACACTGAAGCTTTCTTT
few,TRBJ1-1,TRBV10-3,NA,CAISEGPEGAGEAFF,TGTGCCATCAGTGAGGGGCCGGAGGGAGCCGGTGAAGCTTTCTTT
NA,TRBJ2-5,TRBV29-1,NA,CSVTSGTQYF,TGCAGCGTGACTTCGGGGACCCAGTACTTC
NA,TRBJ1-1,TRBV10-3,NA,CAIRFEGTPNTEAFF,TGTGCCATCAGGTTTGAGGGCACCCCGAACACTGAAGCTTTCTTT
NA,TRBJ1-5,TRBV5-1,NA,CASSPGLSGEGPQHF,TGCGCCAGCAGCCCGGGGCTATCGGGCGAGGGGCCCCAGCATTTT
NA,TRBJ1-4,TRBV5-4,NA,CASSLFKGTNEKLFF,TGTGCCAGCAGCTTGTTCAAGGGTACTAATGAAAAACTGTTTTTT
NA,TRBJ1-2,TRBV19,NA,CASSMGTAPYGYTF,TGTGCCAGTAGTATGGGTACGGCACCTTATGGCTACACCTTC
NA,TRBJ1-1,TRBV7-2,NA,CASKNLGASTAEAFF,TGTGCCAGCAAAAATCTTGGGGCCTCCACCGCTGAAGCTTTCTTT
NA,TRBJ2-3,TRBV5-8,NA,CASSLPNRGSTDTQYF,TGTGCCAGCAGCCTCCCAAATAGGGGATCCACAGATACGCAGTATTTT
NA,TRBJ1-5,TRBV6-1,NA,CASSERQPQHF,TGTGCCAGCAGTGAACGACAGCCCCAGCATTTT
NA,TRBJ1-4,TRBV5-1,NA,CASSFGVPIMELFF,TGCGCCAGCAGCTTTGGGGTCCCCATAATGGAACTGTTTTTT
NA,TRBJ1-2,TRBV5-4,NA,CASSLGGVNYGYTF,TGTGCCAGCAGCTTGGGAGGTGTAAACTATGGCTACACCTTC
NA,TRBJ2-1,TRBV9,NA,CASSVVGGEYNEQFF,TGTGCCAGCAGCGTAGTTGGCGGGGAATACAATGAGCAGTTCTTC
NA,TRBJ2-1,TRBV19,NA,CASQEGPTPLYNEQFF,TGTGCCAGTCAGGAGGGACCCACCCCGCTATACAATGAGCAGTTCTTC
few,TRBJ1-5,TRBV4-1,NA,CASSQVRQNQPQHF,TGCGCCAGCAGCCAAGTTAGGCAAAATCAGCCCCAGCATTTT
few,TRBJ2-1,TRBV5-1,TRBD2,CASSTTSGSSYNEQFF,TGCGCCAGCAGCACGACTAGCGGGAGTTCCTACAATGAGCAGTTCTTC
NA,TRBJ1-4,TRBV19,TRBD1,CASSLQGARLDEKLFF,TGTGCCAGTAGTCTGCAGGGGGCGAGATTGGATGAAAAACTGTTTTTT